This TCR beta chain was profiled in a study of beta chain features in type 1 diabetes. Study overall: The examined sorted cells totaled around 100 million across samples.

Note on this clone: Its antigen is currently unknown.

V dropped 0 bases and J dropped 1 base, with 3 bases sitting between them. CDR1 is MGHRA and CDR2 is YSYEKL in the germline V gene. CDR3 size: 13 residues. Expressed TCRB transcripts were sequenced after all isolated RNA was converted to cDNA. TCRdb keeps only in-frame clones here, not all; method: immunoSEQ multiplex PCR. The sample includes about 900,000 clones, 17% of them seen just once. Notes on the study in general: These data did not resolve whether HLA type affects TCRB rearrangement. TCRB CDR3s were moderately but significantly shorter in Type 1 diabetes patients in all four CD4+ subsets.

Specimen: naive CD4+ T cells from blood. The chain recombines TRBV4-1 with TRBJ2-5; D remains unclear. This TCR was sampled from a young woman in good health. The CDR3 spells CASSQEGQETQYF. The CDR3 nucleotides read TGCGCCAGCAGCCAAGAAGGCCAAGAGACCCAGTACTTC.